This T cell receptor beta chain originates from a study of radiation and T cells in renal cell carcinoma. Overall study context: Nephrectomy followed 15 Gy stereotactic body radiation by 4 weeks. Findings and limits, study-wide: From baseline, blood top tumor clonotypes peaked at 2 weeks post-radiation.

The CDR3 runs 16 residues. J was trimmed by 3 bases and V by 3 bases; bases with no gene match: 8. Germline V gene data show CDR1 as LNHDA and CDR2 as SQIVND (reference sequence). This clone has a handful of counts. Antigen unknown. As to time point: baseline pretreatment blood. Treatment in this sample: 15 Gy SBRT to primary tumor, nephrectomy 4 weeks later. Radiation-treated patients gave blood at baseline, week 2 and week 4. This renal cell carcinoma was of the clear cell type. Measured with immunoSEQ multiplex PCR; TCRdb has only the in-frame clones, and not every one. The table records over 120,000 clones, approximately 91% of them present only once.

The sequences come from blood, collected from a patient whose treatment included radiotherapy and nephrectomy. The clonotype originates from a woman aged 45-60 years with renal cell carcinoma. V gene TRBV19 combines with J gene TRBJ1-5; 7 bases are a match to TRBD1. The CDR3 is CASSIQTTGYNQPQHF. The CDR3 DNA reads as TGTGCCAGTAGTATCCAAACGACAGGGTACAATCAGCCCCAGCATTTT.